This TCR beta chain was recorded in a study of Graves' ophthalmopathy and Graves' hyperthyroidism. Amplification from RNA transcripts yielded the TCR beta CDR3 regions. HTBI-primed RT-PCR formed the first round, and a multiplex PCR formed the second. Using its own MiXCR run on the multiplex PCR reads, TCRdb lists one record per CDR3 protein. The table records about 480,000 distinct CDR3 sequences, around an eighth of them present only once. The CDR3 has 12 residues. V was clipped by 1 base and J by 2 bases, with 5 bases between them. The V gene's germline CDR1 is GTSNPN and CDR2 SVGIG (reference sequence).

This TCR derives from a woman aged 25 to 39 with Graves' ophthalmopathy. Sequencing used blood. The V and J genes are TRBV30 and TRBJ2-5; TRBD1 might be the D (5 bases). The CDR3 here is CAWSGQQETQYF. Written as DNA, the CDR3 is TGTGCCTGGAGTGGACAGCAAGAGACCCAGTACTTC.